The 5 T cell receptor beta chains reported below all come from one sample, sequenced in a study of glioma-infiltrating T cells. Amplification of TCR alpha and beta CDR3 regions from RNA used iRepertoire nested multiplex PCR. TCRdb itself ran the multiplex PCR reads through MiXCR, one entry per CDR3 protein. This sample has roughly 200,000 distinct CDR3 sequences, with about 32% found just once. Sequenced material: glioma tissue, nonneoplastic brain tissue, or PBMCs (not recorded which). The receptors derive from a human donor with low-grade glioma or glioblastoma, undergoing nonglioma brain surgery, or in good health (not recorded which).

This clonotype was recorded many times. This sequence joins TRBV27 and TRBJ1-1; tentatively, D is TRBD1 (5 bases). The CDR3 has 17 residues. Germline CDR1 reads MNHEY; CDR2 reads SMNVEV (reference sequence). The V gene lost 2 bases and the J gene lost 6 bases, with 22 bases spanning the gap. The CDR3 protein is CASSLTRGAGIVAEAFF. The CDR3 DNA is TGTGCCAGCAGTTTAACTCGAGGGGCAGGCATCGTCGCTGAAGCTTTCTTT.

Worth noting for this clonotype: The junction departs from the called germline gene at one end, perhaps through a read error. The gene calls are TRBV7-2 and TRBJ1-2, with no clear D. This CDR3 region has 14 residues. Germline CDR1 reads SGHTA; CDR2 reads FQGNSA. The CDR3 here is CASGLGRSNYGYTF. CDR3 coding DNA: TGTGCCAGCGGCTTAGGGCGTTCTAACTATGGCTACACCTTC. Complete variable domain (other parts from reference TRBV7-2 and TRBJ1-2): GAGVSQSPSNKVTEKGKDVELRCDPISGHTALYWYRQSLGQGLEFLIYFQGNSAPDKSGLPSDRFSAERTGGSVSTLTIQRTQQEDSAVYLCASGLGRSNYGYTFGSGTRLTVV.

This clonotype was counted many times. Here the CDR3 DNA reads TGTGCCAGCAGCTTAGACGGCGGGGGCTCTGGAAACACCATATATTTT. Amino acid sequence: CASSLDGGGSGNTIYF. The chain couples TRBV7-2 to TRBJ1-3; possible D gene TRBD1, 5 bases. Trimming pared 1 base from V and 0 bases from J, leaving 10 bases between. The CDR3 consists of 16 residues. Germline V gene sequence: CDR1 SGHTA, CDR2 FQGNSA.

The rearrangement links TRBV9 to TRBJ2-1; TRBD2 matches at 10 bases. This CDR3 comprises 17 residues. Per the germline V gene, CDR1 is SGDLS and CDR2 is YYNGEE. The trim removed 4 bases at V and 2 bases at J, leaving 9 bases unmatched. The CDR3 DNA is TGTGCCAGCAGCTCAACCTTAGCGGGAGGTCCCTACAATGAGCAGTTCTTC. Its translation: CASSSTLAGGPYNEQFF. The full variable domain, completed using reference TRBV9 and TRBJ2-1, is DSGVTQTPKHLITATGQRVTLRCSPRSGDLSVYWYQQSLDQGLQFLIQYYNGEERAKGNILERFSAQQFPDLHSELNLSSLELGDSALYFCASSSTLAGGPYNEQFFGPGTRLTVL.

This clonotype has a handful of counts. CDR3 residues: CASSGQGAGPDTQYF. CDR3 bases: TGTGCCAGCAGCGGCCAAGGAGCGGGCCCAGATACGCAGTATTTT. The rearrangement uses TRBV2 and TRBJ2-3; D might be TRBD2 (6 bases). The V end was cut by 6 bases, the J end by 4 bases, with 17 bases between. CDR1 and CDR2 (germline): SNHLY, FYNNEI. The CDR3 runs 15 residues.